This record covers a single T cell receptor (beta chain). Its cognate antigen is unknown. Sequencing was performed with immunoSEQ multiplex PCR; in TCRdb, only in-frame clones are kept and a portion is missing. Of 40,000 or so clones in the sample, 87% were seen once. The data stem from a study of graft-versus-host responses after intestinal transplantation. On the study more broadly: Recipients across the board were started on anti-thymocyte globulin induction, then kept on tacrolimus and steroids for two to three years. Study-wide results and limits: Ileal or blood samples showed some GvH clones first, and such clones were also found in recipient marrow. High graft-versus-host to host-versus-graft T cell clonal ratios marked allografts of patients with graft-donor macrochimerism.

Intraepithelial and lamina propria lymphocytes were isolated from graft specimens. Trimming took off 1 base at V and 7 bases at J, with 10 bases between the two ends. CDR1 and CDR2 from the germline V gene are MNHEY and SMNVEV (reference sequence). The CDR3 loop spans 13 amino acids. The chain has TRBV27 and TRBJ1-1, with D possibly being TRBD1 (5 bases). The sequencing here drew on ileum tissue, taken about 28 weeks after intestinal transplant. The clonotype originates from a human patient who received an intestinal transplant, so some T cells may come from the graft donor. The CDR3 DNA sequence: TGTGCCAGCAGTTTATTGATTGGGGGTGAAGCTTTCTTT. This encodes CASSLLIGGEAFF.